The 5 T cell receptor beta chains presented below share a single source sample, sequenced in a study of T-cell memory formation after mild COVID-19. Each CDR3 protein is one row after TCRdb ran MiXCR on the 5' RACE reads. The table records about 130,000 distinct CDR3 sequences, roughly a quarter of them present only once. The specimen was PBMCs or a T cell subset sorted from them (not recorded which). The receptors derive from an adult woman who had mild COVID-19 (a few samples of this study predate the infection). Cell type and time point are not known.

This clonotype was counted a few times. This chain joins TRBV19 and TRBJ2-1; D not certain. Germline-derived CDR1 and CDR2 are LNHDA and SQIVND (reference sequence). CDR3 length: 15 amino acids. The V end lost 3 bases, the J end lost 0 bases, and 9 bases lay between the germline ends. CDR3 DNA sequence: TGTGCCAGTAGTATCGTCCCTTTCTCCTACAATGAGCAGTTCTTC. Protein sequence: CASSIVPFSYNEQFF.

V usage is TRBV5-1 and J usage is TRBJ1-2, with D possibly matching TRBD1 (5 bases). The germline V gene encodes CDR1 SGHRS and CDR2 YFSETQ. Trimming took 0 bases from V and 6 from J, leaving 9 bases between them. The CDR3 sequence is 13 residues long. CDR3 in DNA: TGCGCCAGCAGCTTGGACGGGGGGAATGGCTACACCTTC. Translated, it gives CASSLDGGNGYTF. Variable domain in full (rest from reference TRBV5-1 and TRBJ1-2): KAGVTQTPRYLIKTRGQQVTLSCSPISGHRSVSWYQQTPGQGLQFLFEYFSETQRNKGNFPGRFSGRQFSNSRSEMNVSTLELGDSALYLCASSLDGGNGYTFGSGTRLTVV.

This chain uses TRBV4-2 with TRBJ2-1, with 10 nucleotides matching TRBD2. This CDR3 is 17 amino acids long. Germline V CDR1 and CDR2: LGHNA, YNFKEQ. The V segment lost 0 bases and the J segment 4 bases; nucleotides outside the gene matches: 6. The CDR3 coding sequence is TGTGCCAGCAGCCAAGATTACCGACTAGCGGGTTACAATGAGCAGTTCTTC. It encodes CASSQDYRLAGYNEQFF.

The rearrangement links TRBV10-2 to TRBJ2-3, with TRBD2 identical over 12 bases. V was pared by 1 base and J by 6 bases, with 5 bases of the junction left unmatched. The CDR3 extends over 16 amino acids. Per the germline V gene, CDR1 is WSHSY and CDR2 is SAAADI. CDR3 sequence reads: CASSEFLAGGPDTQYF. In DNA form, the CDR3 reads TGCGCCAGCAGTGAGTTTCTAGCGGGGGGGCCGGATACGCAGTATTTT.

The chain is built from TRBV9 and TRBJ1-1, with 7 positions matching TRBD1. Germline trimming cut 4 bases from V and 5 bases from J; bases unmatched to any gene: 8. Germline loops: CDR1 SGDLS, CDR2 YYNGEE. The CDR3 has 14 amino acids. The CDR3 nucleotides read TGTGCCAGCAGCCCAACCAGGGGGGGGACTGAAGCTTTCTTT. Translation: CASSPTRGGTEAFF. The full variable domain, with the rest looked up from reference TRBV9 and TRBJ1-1, is DSGVTQTPKHLITATGQRVTLRCSPRSGDLSVYWYQQSLDQGLQFLIQYYNGEERAKGNILERFSAQQFPDLHSELNLSSLELGDSALYFCASSPTRGGTEAFFGQGTRLTVV.